One sample yielded the 31 T cell receptor beta chains listed below, sequenced in a study of shared clonotypes between healthy human individuals. TCRdb's table, derived via immunoSEQ multiplex PCR, lists solely in-frame clones and lacks some. The sample has about 2 million clones; about 95% are singletons. CD45RO-negative cells were positively selected for CCR7, leaving out terminally differentiated effector memory CD45RA+ cells. The source material was naive CD8+ T cells sorted from blood. The receptors come from a man younger than 35 in good health.

The chain recombines TRBV5-4 with TRBJ2-7; TRBD2 matches at 8 bases. CDR3 size: 15 residues. The ends lost 4 bases at V and 5 bases at J; junction bases unmatched: 11. Germline CDR1 and CDR2: SGHNT and YYREEE (reference sequence). CDR3: CASSQGTRRGDEQYF. In DNA, the CDR3 is TGTGCCAGCAGCCAAGGGACTAGAAGAGGCGACGAGCAGTACTTC.

Worth noting for this clone: The identical CDR3 is also encoded by other nucleotide sequences in the sample. CDR3 in amino acids: CASSYSGTPDTQYF. In nucleotides, the CDR3 is TGTGCCAGCAGTTACTCCGGGACTCCAGATACGCAGTATTTT. The chain links TRBV6-6 to TRBJ2-3; D is perhaps TRBD2 (6 bases). V lost 0 bases and J lost 4, with 8 bases in between. The CDR3 is made up of 14 amino acids. In germline, CDR1 is MNHNY, CDR2 SVGAGI (reference sequence).

The chain links TRBV7-9 to TRBJ1-1; tentative D call: TRBD1 (6 bases). The CDR3 runs to 16 residues. CDR1 and CDR2 (germline): SEHNR, FQNEAQ (reference sequence). V was clipped by 2 bases and J by 0 bases, with 13 bases between them. The CDR3 region is CASSLQQGPMNTEAFF. CDR3 DNA: TGTGCCAGCAGCTTACAACAGGGCCCTATGAACACTGAAGCTTTCTTT.

The gene calls are TRBV27 and TRBJ2-5; D is ambiguous. Trimming left V 5 bases short and J 1 base short, with 8 bases between. Germline V lookup: CDR1 MNHEY, CDR2 SMNVEV (reference sequence). This CDR3 contains 13 residues. The CDR3 spells CASSGNLQETQYF. For the CDR3, the DNA is TGTGCCAGCAGTGGGAACCTCCAAGAGACCCAGTACTTC.

The chain recombines TRBV2 with TRBJ1-3; D is uncertain. This CDR3 region has 14 residues. The ends were cut back, 1 base at V and 2 bases at J, with 6 bases in the middle. CDR1 is SNHLY and CDR2 is FYNNEI in the germline V gene. CDR3 region: CASSEGSAGNTIYF. For the CDR3, the DNA is TGTGCCAGCAGTGAAGGCTCTGCTGGAAACACCATATATTTT.

This chain's CDR3 is CASSLAPGTGGDYEQYF. In DNA form, the CDR3 reads TGTGCCAGCAGCTTAGCCCCCGGGACAGGGGGCGACTACGAGCAGTACTTC. The rearrangement links TRBV7-9 to TRBJ2-7; 12 positions agree with TRBD1. This CDR3 region has 17 residues. V lost 0 bases, J lost 3 bases, and 6 bases stayed unmatched. Germline V gives CDR1 SEHNR, CDR2 FQNEAQ (reference sequence).

This sequence joins TRBV6-5 and TRBJ2-1; the D gene could be TRBD1 or TRBD2 (5 bases each). V gave up 2 bases and J gave up 10 bases, with 9 bases separating them. There are 12 residues in the CDR3. CDR1 is MNHEY, CDR2 SVGAGI, per germline. CDR3 loop: CASSYLGEEQFF. In DNA form, the CDR3 reads TGTGCCAGCAGTTACCTAGGGGAGGAGCAGTTCTTC.

Points on this clone: Other nucleotide sequences from this sample produce the same CDR3. The rearrangement joins TRBV27 to TRBJ2-3; 7 bases match TRBD1. Losses at the gene ends were 3 bases for V and 6 bases for J; bases not matched to a gene: 3. CDR3 length: 13 amino acids. Germline V gene data show CDR1 as MNHEY and CDR2 as SMNVEV (reference sequence). The CDR3 protein is CASSLTGTDTQYF. DNA for the CDR3: TGTGCCAGCAGTTTGACAGGGACCGATACGCAGTATTTT.

The V gene is TRBV4-1, the J gene TRBJ2-2; no reliable D call. Germline CDR1 and CDR2: MGHRA and YSYEKL. The CDR3 spans 12 residues. V lost 4 bases and J lost 5, with 5 bases in between. CDR3: CASSPKTGELFF. The DNA of the CDR3 is TGCGCCAGCAGCCCAAAGACCGGGGAGCTGTTTTTT.

This clone occurred once. The J gene is TRBJ1-2, the V gene TRBV2, with a weak D call TRBD1 (6 bases). In germline, CDR1 is SNHLY, CDR2 FYNNEI. Trimming removed 4 bases from V and 4 bases from J, with 10 bases in between. The CDR3 contains 13 residues. The CDR3 sequence is CASSAGTLYGYTF. The CDR3 DNA reads TGTGCCAGCAGTGCCGGGACACTCTATGGCTACACCTTC.

This clone was recorded once. The chain employs TRBV27 and TRBJ2-2; D is possibly TRBD2 (7 bases). V lost 2 bases to trimming and J lost 5 bases, with 9 bases between them. Germline CDR1 reads MNHEY; CDR2 reads SMNVEV (reference sequence). There are 14 residues in the CDR3. The CDR3 sequence is CASSLGGATGELFF. Here the CDR3 DNA reads TGTGCCAGCAGTTTAGGGGGGGCGACCGGGGAGCTGTTTTTT.

Points on this clone: Within the sample, other DNA sequences also encode this same CDR3. This chain connects TRBV19 to TRBJ2-7; 8 bases line up with TRBD2. Germline lookup yields CDR1 LNHDA and CDR2 SQIVND (reference sequence). The CDR3 spans 14 residues. Trimming at V came to 6 bases and at J to 0 bases, leaving 4 bases not matched to a gene. The CDR3 protein is CASSPGTSSYEQYF. The CDR3 DNA follows: TGTGCCAGTAGCCCCGGGACTAGCTCCTACGAGCAGTACTTC.

CDR3 in amino acids: CASGRGSGNTIYF. The CDR3 DNA reads as TGTGCCAGCGGCAGGGGATCTGGAAACACCATATATTTT. This chain links TRBV5-6 with TRBJ1-3; D is perhaps TRBD1 (6 bases). The CDR3 runs to 13 residues. Germline-derived CDR1 and CDR2 are SGHDT and YYEEEE. The V gene lost 7 bases and the J gene lost 1 base, with 9 bases spanning the gap.

The gene calls are TRBV7-9 and TRBJ2-3, with 11 bases aligning to TRBD2. V gave up 2 bases and J gave up 2 bases; unmatched junction bases: 9. CDR1 and CDR2 from the germline V gene are SEHNR and FQNEAQ (reference sequence). This CDR3 has 18 residues. CDR3 nucleotide sequence: TGTGCCAGCAGCTTACTGATAGCGGGGGGGCGAGTCACAGATACGCAGTATTTT. It encodes CASSLLIAGGRVTDTQYF.

The chain is built from TRBV4-3 and TRBJ1-1; D is undetermined. From germline, CDR1 is LGHNA and CDR2 YSLEER. Trimming took 0 bases from V and 1 from J, leaving 12 bases between them. This CDR3 contains 16 residues. In nucleotides, the CDR3 is TGCGCCAGCAGCCAAGATCTTGGGAACCCGAACACTGAAGCTTTCTTT. Its protein product is CASSQDLGNPNTEAFF.

This clone was detected only once. The chain couples TRBV4-1 to TRBJ1-4, with D perhaps matching TRBD1 (5 bases). The V gene's germline CDR1 is MGHRA and CDR2 YSYEKL. V was trimmed by 4 bases and J by 7 bases, leaving 19 bases between them. The CDR3 covers 16 residues. CDR3 coding DNA: TGCGCCAGCAGCCCTCGGGGGACCGTGGCAACTGAAAAACTGTTTTTT. As protein: CASSPRGTVATEKLFF.

V is TRBV6-5 and J is TRBJ1-2; D is unresolved. V lost 2 bases and J lost 6, with 10 bases in between. Germline V gene lookup returns CDR1 MNHEY and CDR2 SVGAGI. CDR3 size: 13 residues. The CDR3 spells CASSYTDMDGYTF. CDR3 bases: TGTGCCAGCAGTTACACGGATATGGATGGCTACACCTTC.

The CDR3 region has the DNA TGTGCCAGCGGGGGGACCGTGCTGGACACTGAAGCTTTCTTT. Its protein product is CASGGTVLDTEAFF. The chain uses TRBV9 and TRBJ1-1; D is perhaps TRBD1 (5 bases). The V gene's germline CDR1 is SGDLS and CDR2 YYNGEE. This CDR3 spans 14 amino acids. Trimming left V 7 bases short and J 3 bases short, with 16 bases between. The full variable domain, completed using reference TRBV9 and TRBJ1-1, is DSGVTQTPKHLITATGQRVTLRCSPRSGDLSVYWYQQSLDQGLQFLIQYYNGEERAKGNILERFSAQQFPDLHSELNLSSLELGDSALYFCASGGTVLDTEAFFGQGTRLTVV.

In its sample, this clone was seen once. The identical CDR3 is also encoded by other nucleotide sequences in the sample. The rearrangement uses TRBV7-9 and TRBJ1-1; unclear D gene. The V and J ends lost 1 base and 5 bases respectively, with 2 bases between them. Germline V CDR1 and CDR2: SEHNR, FQNEAQ (reference sequence). The CDR3 is 11 amino acids. CDR3 sequence (DNA): TGTGCCAGCAGCTTAGTTACTGAAGCTTTCTTT. Its protein product is CASSLVTEAFF.

Remarks on this clone: This specimen includes other DNA sequences encoding the same CDR3. The CDR3 region is CASSQYTSGSYEQYF. The DNA of the CDR3 is TGCGCCAGCAGCCAATATACTAGCGGGAGTTACGAGCAGTACTTC. J is TRBJ2-7 and V is TRBV4-1, with TRBD2 matching 11 bases. Per germline, CDR1 MGHRA and CDR2 YSYEKL. The CDR3 loop spans 15 amino acids. The J segment lost 4 bases and the V segment lost 2 bases, leaving 4 bases of the junction unmatched.

The chain has TRBV5-4 and TRBJ2-3; possibly TRBD2 for D (6 bases). Germline loops: CDR1 SGHNT, CDR2 YYREEE (reference sequence). V was pared by 4 bases and J by 3 bases, with 9 bases between. The CDR3 runs to 13 residues. CDR3 in amino acids: CASSPSGTDTQYF. The CDR3 DNA is TGTGCCAGCAGCCCCAGCGGGACAGATACGCAGTATTTT.

CDR3 residues: CASTFRLAGVEQFF. CDR3 DNA: TGTGCCAGCACCTTCCGGCTAGCGGGAGTTGAGCAGTTCTTC. V is TRBV13 and J is TRBJ2-1, with 10 bases lining up with TRBD2. The CDR3 is 14 residues long. Trimming cost V 7 bases and J 9 bases; bases outside gene matches: 9. Germline CDR1 is PRHDT and CDR2 is FYEKMQ (reference sequence).

This sequence joins TRBV13 and TRBJ2-1; TRBD2 agrees at 13 bases. CDR1 and CDR2 from the germline V gene are PRHDT and FYEKMQ (reference sequence). V lost 4 bases, J lost 3 bases, and 0 bases stayed unmatched. CDR3 size: 15 residues. The CDR3 protein is CASSWTSGSYNEQFF. The CDR3 coding sequence is TGTGCCAGCAGCTGGACTAGCGGGAGCTACAATGAGCAGTTCTTC. The whole variable domain, filled in from reference TRBV13 and TRBJ2-1, reads AAGVIQSPRHLIKEKRETATLKCYPIPRHDTVYWYQQGPGQDPQFLISFYEKMQSDKGSIPDRFSAQQFSDYHSELNMSSLELGDSALYFCASSWTSGSYNEQFFGPGTRLTVL.

The chain couples TRBV19 to TRBJ2-2, with 13 bases fitting TRBD2. The CDR3 consists of 15 residues. Germline V lookup: CDR1 LNHDA, CDR2 SQIVND (reference sequence). V dropped 3 bases and J dropped 6; count of bases not matched to a gene: 1. CDR3 amino acids: CASSITSGGAGELFF. As DNA, the CDR3 is TGTGCCAGTAGTATCACTAGCGGGGGGGCCGGGGAGCTGTTTTTT.

This chain joins TRBV21-1 and TRBJ2-7; the D call TRBD1 from the table was never checked on the DNA. TRBV21-1 represents a pseudogene. CDR3 length: 15 residues. For the CDR3, the DNA is TGTGCCAGCAGCAGGCCGGGACAGCGATCCTACGAGCAGTACTTC. It encodes CASSRPGQRSYEQYF.

The rearrangement uses TRBV4-1 and TRBJ2-1; D uncertain. The CDR3 consists of 13 residues. Germline V gene data show CDR1 as MGHRA and CDR2 as YSYEKL. V was trimmed by 4 bases and J by 10 bases, leaving 14 bases between them. CDR3 in DNA: TGCGCCAGCAGCCCCGTTTATGGGCAGGAGCAGTTCTTC. Protein sequence: CASSPVYGQEQFF.

The rearrangement links TRBV2 to TRBJ2-7, with D unclear. Trimming shortened V by 4 bases and J by 2 bases, and 6 bases separated the two germline ends. Germline V gene sequence: CDR1 SNHLY, CDR2 FYNNEI. The CDR3 consists of 12 residues. CDR3 residues: CASSVGAYEQYF. For the CDR3, the DNA is TGTGCCAGCAGTGTTGGGGCCTACGAGCAGTACTTC.

The rearrangement links TRBV4-3 to TRBJ2-7; D is ambiguous. Trimming took off 0 bases at V and 6 bases at J, with 18 bases between the two ends. There are 16 residues in the CDR3. CDR1 is LGHNA and CDR2 is YSLEER in the germline V gene. The CDR3 loop is CASSQEAGVGLIEQYF. CDR3 bases: TGCGCCAGCAGCCAAGAGGCAGGAGTTGGGCTTATCGAGCAGTACTTC.

This chain links TRBV7-8 with TRBJ2-5; TRBD1 matches at 8 bases. Germline V gene lookup returns CDR1 SGHVS and CDR2 FQNEAQ. The V gene end was trimmed by 8 bases and the J gene end by 2 bases; junction bases not matched to a gene: 10. This CDR3 has 15 residues. CDR3 sequence reads: CASQGVQGGQETQYF. The CDR3 DNA reads TGTGCCAGCCAGGGGGTACAGGGGGGACAAGAGACCCAGTACTTC.

The chain joins TRBV7-9 to TRBJ2-1, with D uncertain. This CDR3 contains 19 residues. Germline loops: CDR1 SEHNR, CDR2 FQNEAQ (reference sequence). V lost 4 bases and J 0 bases, leaving 22 bases between the germline ends. CDR3 nucleotides: TGTGCCAGCAGCTCCCGAACTACAATGACGGGCAGCTCCTACAATGAGCAGTTCTTC. It is translated as CASSSRTTMTGSSYNEQFF.

The CDR3 sequence is CASSPPEGSPTEAFF. Here the CDR3 DNA reads TGTGCCAGCAGTCCCCCCGAGGGGTCCCCCACTGAAGCTTTCTTT. This chain links TRBV28 with TRBJ1-1, with D perhaps TRBD1 (5 bases). Trimming took off 5 bases at V and 4 bases at J, with 17 bases between the two ends. Germline lookup yields CDR1 MDHEN and CDR2 SYDVKM. The CDR3 runs to 15 residues.